These 10 T cell receptor beta chains share one sample of origin, sequenced in a study of vaccination effects on CD4 cells after COVID-19. Upon completion of 10 to 11 days in culture, CD4+ T cells were isolated. Every participant took two doses of the BNT162b2 or mRNA-1273 vaccine. These TCRs' antigens remain unknown. Libraries were prepared by immunoSEQ multiplex PCR; TCRdb keeps only in-frame clonotypes and omits some of them. This sample yields 45,000 to 65,000 clones, of which about 81% are seen a single time; about 4.5% belongs to the top ten. The sample here was CD4+ T cells from PBMCs cultured without peptide, taken after COVID-19 vaccination. These receptors were collected from a human donor who received a COVID-19 vaccine.

This clone has a handful of counts. The gene calls are TRBV5-4 and TRBJ2-3, with 8 bases matching TRBD2. The CDR3 is 14 amino acids. V lost 4 bases and J lost 5; bases outside the gene matches: 6. From germline, CDR1 is SGHNT and CDR2 YYREEE (reference sequence). CDR3 loop: CASSPGLGGDTQYF. The CDR3 DNA is TGTGCCAGCAGCCCGGGACTAGGGGGAGATACGCAGTATTTT.

This chain joins TRBV5-5 and TRBJ1-1; 7 nucleotides align to TRBD1. Unmatched junction bases numbered 17, after V lost 3 bases and J lost 0 bases. Per the germline V gene, CDR1 is SGHKS and CDR2 is YYEKEE (reference sequence). The CDR3 totals 19 residues. This chain's CDR3 is CASSWGRTRDRRMNTEAFF. The CDR3 coding sequence is TGTGCCAGCAGCTGGGGGCGCACCCGGGACAGAAGGATGAACACTGAAGCTTTCTTT.

J is TRBJ2-7 and V is TRBV27, with 11 bases that match TRBD2. The CDR3 contains 15 residues. Germline CDR1 and CDR2: MNHEY and SMNVEV (reference sequence). Unmatched junction bases numbered 5, after V lost 5 bases and J lost 2 bases. The CDR3 here is CASSPGLAETYEQYF. For the CDR3, the DNA is TGTGCCAGCAGTCCGGGACTAGCGGAAACCTACGAGCAGTACTTC.

The rearrangement links TRBV19 to TRBJ2-3, with D uncertain. The CDR3 contains 14 residues. With 1 base removed from V and 7 bases from J, the gap between germline ends came to 12 bases. Germline V gene data show CDR1 as LNHDA and CDR2 as SQIVND (reference sequence). The CDR3 here is CASSIAPQGYTQYF. CDR3 DNA sequence: TGTGCCAGTAGTATAGCCCCTCAAGGGTATACGCAGTATTTT.

In its sample, this clone was seen once. The chain joins TRBV5-1 to TRBJ1-2; D uncertain. The CDR3 runs 13 residues. Germline V gene data show CDR1 as SGHRS and CDR2 as YFSETQ. The V end was cut by 3 bases, the J end by 3 bases, with 9 bases between. The CDR3 loop reads CASSSTPDYGYTF. The CDR3 DNA reads as TGCGCCAGCAGCTCAACCCCGGACTATGGCTACACCTTC.

This chain links TRBV6-5 with TRBJ1-1, with D perhaps matching TRBD1 (6 bases). The length of the CDR3 is 15 residues. Trimming pared 9 bases from V and 1 base from J, leaving 18 bases between. Germline values: CDR1 MNHEY, CDR2 SVGAGI. CDR3 in amino acids: CASRPNWGANTEAFF. CDR3 sequence (DNA): TGTGCCAGTCGGCCAAATTGGGGGGCGAACACTGAAGCTTTCTTT.

A note on this clone: The junction departs from the called germline gene at one end, perhaps through a read error. The genes are TRBV7-2 and TRBJ2-3, with 8 positions matching TRBD2. This CDR3 is built from 15 residues. Germline CDR1 reads SGHTA; CDR2 reads FQGNSA. The CDR3 coding sequence is TGTGCCAGCAGCCTAAATCCCCAGAGCGGGAGTGTCAGTCATTTT. This encodes CASSLNPQSGSVSHF. Using reference TRBV7-2 and TRBJ2-3 for the parts outside the CDR3, the full variable domain is GAGVSQSPSNKVTEKGKDVELRCDPISGHTALYWYRQSLGQGLEFLIYFQGNSAPDKSGLPSDRFSAERTGGSVSTLTIQRTQQEDSAVYLCASSLNPQSGSVSHFGPGTRLTVL.

The V call is TRBV2, the J call TRBJ1-2, with TRBD1 identical over 9 bases. This CDR3 is 14 amino acids long. The germline CDR1 and CDR2 sequences are SNHLY and FYNNEI. V gave up 6 bases and J gave up 4 bases; unmatched junction bases: 6. CDR3 bases: TGTGCCAGCAGGGAACAGGGGGCGGGCTATGGCTACACCTTC. Protein sequence: CASREQGAGYGYTF.

The rearrangement uses TRBV5-1 and TRBJ2-7, with D possibly TRBD2 on 5 matching bases. CDR1 is SGHRS and CDR2 is YFSETQ in the germline V gene. This CDR3 spans 15 amino acids. V shed 7 bases and J shed 4 bases, with 21 bases lying between them. The CDR3 loop is CASVLGVGSSYEQYF. CDR3 coding DNA: TGCGCCAGCGTCCTGGGAGTAGGCTCGTCGTACGAGCAGTACTTC. The full variable domain, in which reference TRBV5-1 and TRBJ2-7 provide the parts outside the CDR3, is KAGVTQTPRYLIKTRGQQVTLSCSPISGHRSVSWYQQTPGQGLQFLFEYFSETQRNKGNFPGRFSGRQFSNSRSEMNVSTLELGDSALYLCASVLGVGSSYEQYFGPGTRLTVT.

The table lists this clone with a few counts. This sequence joins TRBV4-1 and TRBJ2-7, with 7 nucleotides matching TRBD2. The CDR3 is 13 residues long. Germline CDR1 is MGHRA and CDR2 is YSYEKL. The V and J ends lost 1 base and 7 bases, in that order; junction bases with no gene match: 4. CDR3 nucleotide sequence: TGCGCCAGCAGCCAAGTTGCGGGGGAAGAGCAGTACTTC. This translates into CASSQVAGEEQYF.